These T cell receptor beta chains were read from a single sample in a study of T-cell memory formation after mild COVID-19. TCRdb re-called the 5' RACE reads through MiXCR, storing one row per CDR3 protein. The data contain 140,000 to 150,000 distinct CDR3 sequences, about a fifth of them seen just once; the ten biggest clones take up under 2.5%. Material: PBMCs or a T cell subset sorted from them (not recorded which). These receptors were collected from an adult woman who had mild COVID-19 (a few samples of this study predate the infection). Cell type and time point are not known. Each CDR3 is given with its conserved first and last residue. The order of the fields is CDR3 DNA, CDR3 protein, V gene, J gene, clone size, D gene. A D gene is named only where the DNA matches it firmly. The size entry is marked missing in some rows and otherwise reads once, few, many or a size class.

cdr3_nt: TGTGCCAGCAGCTTAGTGGCTAGCGGGAGTTTTAGGGATGAGCAGTTCTTC
cdr3_aa: CASSLVASGSFRDEQFF
v_call: TRBV7-2
j_call: TRBJ2-1
clone_size: few
d_call: TRBD2

cdr3_nt: TGTGCCAGCAGCCCCGGACAGGGAGGCGAGACCCAGTACTTC
cdr3_aa: CASSPGQGGETQYF
v_call: TRBV12-3/TRBV12-4
j_call: TRBJ2-5
clone_size: NA
d_call: TRBD1

cdr3_nt: TGTGCCAGCAGCTTGACAGGGAACACTGAAGCTTTCTTT
cdr3_aa: CASSLTGNTEAFF
v_call: TRBV5-1
j_call: TRBJ1-1
clone_size: many
d_call: NA

cdr3_nt: TGCGCCAGCAGCTTGGATGGACAGGACGATGAGCAGTTCTTC
cdr3_aa: CASSLDGQDDEQFF
v_call: TRBV5-1
j_call: TRBJ2-1
clone_size: many
d_call: TRBD1

cdr3_nt: TGTGCCAGCCGGGTCGCGGGAGGGTCCCTTGAGCAGTTCTTC
cdr3_aa: CASRVAGGSLEQFF
v_call: TRBV12-3/TRBV12-4
j_call: TRBJ2-1
clone_size: NA
d_call: TRBD2

cdr3_nt: TGCAGCGTCGGACAGGACTCCTACGAGCAGTACTTC
cdr3_aa: CSVGQDSYEQYF
v_call: TRBV29-1
j_call: TRBJ2-7
clone_size: few
d_call: TRBD1

cdr3_nt: TGCGCCAGCGTCCATACTAGCGGATCTTACAATGAGCAGTTCTTC
cdr3_aa: CASVHTSGSYNEQFF
v_call: TRBV5-1
j_call: TRBJ2-1
clone_size: few
d_call: TRBD2

cdr3_nt: TGTGCCAGCAGCCCGACCCATGGGGCCAACGTCCTGACTTTC
cdr3_aa: CASSPTHGANVLTF
v_call: TRBV7-7
j_call: TRBJ2-6
clone_size: few
d_call: NA

cdr3_nt: TGTGCCAGCAGTCGGCCGGGGGCGGCGGAGACCCAGTACTTC
cdr3_aa: CASSRPGAAETQYF
v_call: TRBV25-1
j_call: TRBJ2-5
clone_size: NA
d_call: NA

cdr3_nt: TGCAGTGCTATACCCAGCGGGGGGGCTTATGAGCAGTTCTTC
cdr3_aa: CSAIPSGGAYEQFF
v_call: TRBV20-1
j_call: TRBJ2-1
clone_size: few
d_call: TRBD2

cdr3_nt: TGTGCCAGCTCACCGGGTAGCGGGACAGCCTATGGCTACACCTTC
cdr3_aa: CASSPGSGTAYGYTF
v_call: TRBV18
j_call: TRBJ1-2
clone_size: NA
d_call: TRBD1

cdr3_nt: TGTGCCAGCAGCCAAGACGGGCTTGGGTATGGAAACACCATATATTTT
cdr3_aa: CASSQDGLGYGNTIYF
v_call: TRBV4-2
j_call: TRBJ1-3
clone_size: few
d_call: NA

cdr3_nt: TGCAGTGCCGCCCTATCTAGCGGGAGGGACTACAATGAGCAGTTCTTC
cdr3_aa: CSAALSSGRDYNEQFF
v_call: TRBV20-1
j_call: TRBJ2-1
clone_size: NA
d_call: TRBD2

cdr3_nt: TGTGCCAGCAGTGATCGGCGGGGGGCCTCCACAGATACGCAGTATTTT
cdr3_aa: CASSDRRGASTDTQYF
v_call: TRBV25-1
j_call: TRBJ2-3
clone_size: NA
d_call: TRBD2

cdr3_nt: TGTGCCAGCAGTTTAGGTAAAGCTTTCTTT
cdr3_aa: CASSLGKAFF
v_call: TRBV12-3/TRBV12-4
j_call: TRBJ1-1
clone_size: few
d_call: NA

cdr3_nt: TGCAGCGTTGAATCCGGGGTGGCCACCGGGGAGCTGTTTTTT
cdr3_aa: CSVESGVATGELFF
v_call: TRBV29-1
j_call: TRBJ2-2
clone_size: many
d_call: NA

cdr3_nt: TGTGCCAGCTCACCACCCGGGGGGGGCACTGAAGCTTTCTTT
cdr3_aa: CASSPPGGGTEAFF
v_call: TRBV18
j_call: TRBJ1-1
clone_size: many
d_call: NA

cdr3_nt: TGCGCCAGCAGCCACCAGCGGGGGGGTGGACAAGAGACCCAGTACTTC
cdr3_aa: CASSHQRGGGQETQYF
v_call: TRBV4-1
j_call: TRBJ2-5
clone_size: NA
d_call: TRBD2

cdr3_nt: TGTGCCAGCAGCCCTACTAGCGGGGGAGACAATGAGCAGTTCTTC
cdr3_aa: CASSPTSGGDNEQFF
v_call: TRBV7-8
j_call: TRBJ2-1
clone_size: NA
d_call: TRBD2

cdr3_nt: TGCGCCAGCAGCTTGGTGGGACAGGGGACTAACTATGGCTACACCTTC
cdr3_aa: CASSLVGQGTNYGYTF
v_call: TRBV5-1
j_call: TRBJ1-2
clone_size: NA
d_call: TRBD1

cdr3_nt: TGTGCCAGCAGTCGCATAGCTAGCACAGATACGCAGTATTTT
cdr3_aa: CASSRIASTDTQYF
v_call: TRBV6-5
j_call: TRBJ2-3
clone_size: NA
d_call: NA

cdr3_nt: TGTGCCAGCGGGGCGACGCCCTACGAGCAGTACTTC
cdr3_aa: CASGATPYEQYF
v_call: TRBV12-3/TRBV12-4
j_call: TRBJ2-7
clone_size: few
d_call: NA

cdr3_nt: TGTGCCAGCAGTTACGGTCGGGGACCGAATGAAAAACTGTTTTTT
cdr3_aa: CASSYGRGPNEKLFF
v_call: TRBV6-5
j_call: TRBJ1-4
clone_size: few
d_call: NA

cdr3_nt: TGTGCCAGTAAAGTGGCGGGAGACCATGAGCAGTTCTTC
cdr3_aa: CASKVAGDHEQFF
v_call: TRBV12-3/TRBV12-4
j_call: TRBJ2-1
clone_size: few
d_call: TRBD2

cdr3_nt: TGTGCCAGCAGTTTACTGGGCAGCCCGAACACTGAAGCTTTCTTT
cdr3_aa: CASSLLGSPNTEAFF
v_call: TRBV12-3/TRBV12-4
j_call: TRBJ1-1
clone_size: few
d_call: NA

cdr3_nt: TGTGCCAGCAGCTCTGTGTGGCGGGAGGGATACAATGAGCAGTTCTTC
cdr3_aa: CASSSVWREGYNEQFF
v_call: TRBV27
j_call: TRBJ2-1
clone_size: NA
d_call: TRBD2

cdr3_nt: TGTGCCAGCAGCTTAGGGGGAGGTCGGCACGGAAGAGAGACCAAGTACTTC
cdr3_aa: CASSLGGGRHGRETKYF
v_call: TRBV11-2
j_call: TRBJ2-5
clone_size: NA
d_call: NA

cdr3_nt: TGTGCCAGCAGTGGCGAGGGGGCCAGAGATACGCAGTATTTT
cdr3_aa: CASSGEGARDTQYF
v_call: TRBV2
j_call: TRBJ2-3
clone_size: few
d_call: TRBD1

cdr3_nt: TGTGCCAGCAGCTTAGGGAGAACAACTAATGAAAAACTGTTTTTT
cdr3_aa: CASSLGRTTNEKLFF
v_call: TRBV7-2
j_call: TRBJ1-4
clone_size: NA
d_call: NA

cdr3_nt: TGTGCCAGCAGCCAAGTCCTCGCCGGGGAGCTGTTTTTT
cdr3_aa: CASSQVLAGELFF
v_call: TRBV14
j_call: TRBJ2-2
clone_size: NA
d_call: NA

cdr3_nt: TGTGCCACCCGAAAGACAGGGTTGGACACCGGGGAGCTGTTTTTT
cdr3_aa: CATRKTGLDTGELFF
v_call: TRBV6-6
j_call: TRBJ2-2
clone_size: NA
d_call: TRBD1

cdr3_nt: TGTGCCAGCAGCCAAGGTCCAGGGGCCGAGCAGTACTTC
cdr3_aa: CASSQGPGAEQYF
v_call: TRBV7-3
j_call: TRBJ2-7
clone_size: NA
d_call: NA

cdr3_nt: TGTGCCACCAGTGTCGGGGACTATTACAATGAGCAGTTCTTC
cdr3_aa: CATSVGDYYNEQFF
v_call: TRBV24-1
j_call: TRBJ2-1
clone_size: NA
d_call: TRBD2

cdr3_nt: TGTGCCACCAGCAGAAATCTTGGGACCGGGGAGCTGTTTTTT
cdr3_aa: CATSRNLGTGELFF
v_call: TRBV15
j_call: TRBJ2-2
clone_size: many
d_call: NA

cdr3_nt: TGCAGCGTTGGACTAGCGGGACGGGCGGGGGAGCAGTACTTC
cdr3_aa: CSVGLAGRAGEQYF
v_call: TRBV29-1
j_call: TRBJ2-7
clone_size: NA
d_call: TRBD2

cdr3_nt: TGCGCCAGCAGCCCGGGACTAGCGGTCTCCTACGAGCAGTACTTC
cdr3_aa: CASSPGLAVSYEQYF
v_call: TRBV4-3
j_call: TRBJ2-7
clone_size: NA
d_call: TRBD2

cdr3_nt: TGTGCCAGCAGCTTGATGCTAGCGGGAGGTGTGGATACGCAGTATTTT
cdr3_aa: CASSLMLAGGVDTQYF
v_call: TRBV11-2
j_call: TRBJ2-3
clone_size: NA
d_call: TRBD2

cdr3_nt: TGTGCCATCAATTACGTGAGGGCATCAGGCTCCGGGGAGCTGTTTTTT
cdr3_aa: CAINYVRASGSGELFF
v_call: TRBV6-6
j_call: TRBJ2-2
clone_size: few
d_call: NA

cdr3_nt: TGTGCCAGCAGTTTTGCCATGGGTGGCTACACCTTC
cdr3_aa: CASSFAMGGYTF
v_call: TRBV12-3/TRBV12-4
j_call: TRBJ1-2
clone_size: NA
d_call: NA

cdr3_nt: TGTGCCAGCAGTTGGAAGGGGGTGGATGGCTACACCTTC
cdr3_aa: CASSWKGVDGYTF
v_call: TRBV6-6
j_call: TRBJ1-2
clone_size: NA
d_call: NA

cdr3_nt: TGTGCCAGCAGTCCGTTGACAGGGCAAGAGACCCAGTACTTC
cdr3_aa: CASSPLTGQETQYF
v_call: TRBV6-5
j_call: TRBJ2-5
clone_size: NA
d_call: TRBD1

cdr3_nt: TGTGCCTGGGACGGACAGGGGAGAGTCACTGAAGCTTTCTTT
cdr3_aa: CAWDGQGRVTEAFF
v_call: TRBV30
j_call: TRBJ1-1
clone_size: few
d_call: TRBD1

cdr3_nt: TGCAGTGCTAGAGACGGGAGGGCCGCAGATACGCAGTATTTT
cdr3_aa: CSARDGRAADTQYF
v_call: TRBV20-1
j_call: TRBJ2-3
clone_size: many
d_call: TRBD2

cdr3_nt: TGTGCCAGTAGTACGGGACAGTTCCTACGGGAGCAGTACTTC
cdr3_aa: CASSTGQFLREQYF
v_call: TRBV19
j_call: TRBJ2-7
clone_size: few
d_call: TRBD1

cdr3_nt: TGCAGTGCTAACAGACAGGGGGGTCCCTACGAGCAGTACTTC
cdr3_aa: CSANRQGGPYEQYF
v_call: TRBV20-1
j_call: TRBJ2-7
clone_size: NA
d_call: TRBD1

cdr3_nt: TGTGCCAGCAGTTCGGCGTTACCCAATCAGCCCCAGCATTTT
cdr3_aa: CASSSALPNQPQHF
v_call: TRBV12-3/TRBV12-4
j_call: TRBJ1-5
clone_size: few
d_call: NA

cdr3_nt: TGTGCCAGCGCCCCCCGGGGGGGAATGAACACTGAAGCTTTCTTT
cdr3_aa: CASAPRGGMNTEAFF
v_call: TRBV12-3/TRBV12-4
j_call: TRBJ1-1
clone_size: once
d_call: NA

cdr3_nt: TGCAGTGCTAGCGGAGGGAGGAATGAGCAGTTCTTC
cdr3_aa: CSASGGRNEQFF
v_call: TRBV20-1
j_call: TRBJ2-1
clone_size: NA
d_call: NA

cdr3_nt: TGTGCCAGCAGCTTCTCACCGCGAGGCTCTCTAAGTATGAACACTGAAGCTTTCTTT
cdr3_aa: CASSFSPRGSLSMNTEAFF
v_call: TRBV7-9
j_call: TRBJ1-1
clone_size: NA
d_call: NA

cdr3_nt: TGTGCCAGCCAGATGGACTTGAAGACAGATACGCAGTATTTT
cdr3_aa: CASQMDLKTDTQYF
v_call: TRBV27
j_call: TRBJ2-3
clone_size: NA
d_call: NA